Reported below is one T cell receptor (beta chain). The sample originates from a study of blood T cell repertoires in COVID-19. On the study more broadly: Spain, Italy and the United States supplied samples that represented acute and convalescent COVID-19. Sources were T cells, B-cell-depleted T cells, or PBMCs; the material itself was cDNA or gDNA.

In the authors' workflow: Reference gene primer amplification gave nucleated cell count estimates. Clones were sequenced by immunoSEQ multiplex PCR, and TCRdb holds only the in-frame ones, with some missing. Clone size and V and J calls were adopted from that table, with D and trimming inferred from the DNA. The profile shows 45,000 to 65,000 clones, 85% to 90% of them singletons. The CDR3 is 15 residues long. From germline, CDR1 is MNHNY and CDR2 SVGAGI (reference sequence). The V gene end was trimmed by 6 bases and the J gene end by 5 bases; junction bases not matched to a gene: 8. This receptor was taken from a human donor in a cohort sampled during active COVID-19. J is TRBJ2-2 and V is TRBV6-6, with 8 bases aligning to TRBD1. Sequenced sample: peripheral blood. As DNA, the CDR3 is TGTGCCAGCAGAGCGCAGGGGGCACAAACCGGGGAGCTGTTTTTT. Residues: CASRAQGAQTGELFF.